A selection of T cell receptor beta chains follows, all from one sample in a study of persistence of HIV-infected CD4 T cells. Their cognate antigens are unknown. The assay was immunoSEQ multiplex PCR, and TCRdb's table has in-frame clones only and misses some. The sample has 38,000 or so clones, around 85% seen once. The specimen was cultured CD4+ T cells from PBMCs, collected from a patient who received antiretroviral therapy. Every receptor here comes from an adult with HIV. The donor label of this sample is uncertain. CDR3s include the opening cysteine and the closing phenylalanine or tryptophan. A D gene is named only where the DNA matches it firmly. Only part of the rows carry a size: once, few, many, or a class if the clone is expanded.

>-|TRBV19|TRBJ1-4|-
TGTGCCAGTAGTACGTTCGAGCCAACTAATGAAAAACTGTTTTTT
CASSTFEPTNEKLFF
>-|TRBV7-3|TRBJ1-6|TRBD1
TGTGCCAGCAGCCTCGGACAGGGGCCGTCTTCACCCCTCCACTTT
CASSLGQGPSSPLHF
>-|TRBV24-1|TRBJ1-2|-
TGTGCCACCAGTCGGGGGGGGAATGGCTACACCTTC
CATSRGGNGYTF
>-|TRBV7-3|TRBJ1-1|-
TGTGCCAGCAGCTTTACACAGTACACTGAAGCTTTCTTT
CASSFTQYTEAFF
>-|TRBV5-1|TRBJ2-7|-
TGCGCCAGCAGCTTGGAAGGGCAGGCCTACGAGCAGTACTTC
CASSLEGQAYEQYF
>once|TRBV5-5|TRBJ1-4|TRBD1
TGTGCCAGCAGCTTGGTATCCGGACAGGGGAGCCAAAAACTGTTTTTT
CASSLVSGQGSQKLFF
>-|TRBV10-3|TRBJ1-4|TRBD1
TGTGCCATCAGTCCAGAAACAGGGGGAAAAAAACTGTTTTTT
CAISPETGGKKLFF
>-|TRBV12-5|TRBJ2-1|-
TGTGCTAGTGGTCCCGGGATAACCTACAATGAGCAGTTCTTC
CASGPGITYNEQFF
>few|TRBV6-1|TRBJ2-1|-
TGTGCCAGCAGAGGGGTCTACAATGAGCAGTTCTTC
CASRGVYNEQFF
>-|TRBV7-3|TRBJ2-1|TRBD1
TGTGCCAGCAGCTTTACAGGGGGCGCGGAGAATGAGCAGTTCTTC
CASSFTGGAENEQFF
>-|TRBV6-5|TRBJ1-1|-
TGTGCCAGCAATGGAGGGGGTACTGAAGCTTTCTTT
CASNGGGTEAFF
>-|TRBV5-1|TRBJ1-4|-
TGCGCCAGCAGCTTACGATTTGGGGCAACTAATGAAAAACTGTTTTTT
CASSLRFGATNEKLFF
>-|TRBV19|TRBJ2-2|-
TGTGCCAGTAGTGAGGGGGTTTATAGGACCGGGGAGCTGTTTTTT
CASSEGVYRTGELFF
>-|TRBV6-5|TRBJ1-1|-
TGTGCCAGCACGGGGAACGTGATCACTGAAGCTTTCTTT
CASTGNVITEAFF
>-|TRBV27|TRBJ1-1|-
TGTGCCAGCAGTTTTTCAGGGAACACTGAAGCTTTCTTT
CASSFSGNTEAFF
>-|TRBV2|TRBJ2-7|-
TGTGCCAGCAGAGACAGGTCCTACGAGCAGTACTTC
CASRDRSYEQYF